Sequencing of this T cell receptor (beta chain) was carried out in a study of shared clonotypes between healthy human individuals (dated by TCRdb to 2020 to 2021). Background for the entire study: Three men and two women, aged 18 to 49 years, made up the cohort. The study deeply sequenced blood TCR repertoires of five healthy adults to estimate repertoire size and the extent of clonotype sharing between individuals. Between about 0.9 and 10 billion PBMCs per donor were obtained by leukapheresis. Per donor, three plates each were used for CD4 naive and CD4 memory, two for CD8 naive, and one for CD8 memory. To increase sequencing depth and limit assay-specific biases, TCR repertoire library preparation and sequencing were carried out by different laboratories using diverse techniques.

The donors were healthy, HIV-negative adults who had no recently reported acute infections or vaccinations. Every donor was a Caucasian adult living in Nashville, Tennessee, USA. CD4+ T cells were enriched by magnetic negative selection, after which naive cells were positively selected on CD45RA and the negative fraction was taken as the memory subset. After blood collection by leukapheresis, PBMCs were isolated using Ficoll-Histopaque density gradient centrifugation and then cryopreserved in the vapor phase of liquid nitrogen. Analytical flow cytometry was used to check the purity and quantity of each magnetically sorted T cell population. From each sorted fraction, genomic DNA was isolated and quantified by UV absorbance on a Nanodrop 2000c. Concerning this clone: It lacks a known antigen. The record has no base qualities; no much larger clone is one base away.

The germline V gene encodes CDR1 MDHEN and CDR2 SYDVKM. V and J lose 9 bases and 0 bases, and a span of 10 bases separates them. From its cysteine to its phenylalanine, the CDR3 spans 13 amino acids. Just the 39-base CDR3 DNA is kept, in frame starting at base 1. TCR CDR3 regions were amplified from genomic DNA by multiplex PCR using the deep immunoSEQ assay. Extracted genomic DNA from each cell subset was distributed evenly across all wells of several immunoSEQ 96-well plates, and each plate was treated as a replicate. For sorted subsets, about 200 ng genomic DNA, equal to about 30,000 T cell genomes, was loaded into each replicate PCR. Purified libraries were quantified with a Qubit 3.0 fluorometer, sized on a Bioanalyzer 2100, and re-quantified with the KAPA Library Quantification kit. Each immunoSEQ 96-well plate was sequenced on its own single-read 150-cycle Illumina NextSeq 550 flow cell. The source study handled its data this way. The immunoSEQ output contained only junctional sequences without quality scores, so filtering could not match that applied to full-length reads. To assign V/J genes and CDR3, sequences were annotated against IMGT germline references using PyIR, a Python wrapper for IgBLAST v1.9. Reads were removed for weak V/J assignments (E-value above 1e-6), missing CDR3, stop codons, out-of-frame junctions, or ambiguous translated residues. V3J clonotypes were defined as sequences sharing the same inferred V gene, J gene, and CDR3 amino acid sequence. To compute the percentage overlap between repertoires, the number of shared unique clonotypes was divided by the size of the smaller repertoire. Repertoire richness was assessed with RTK rarefaction, the Chao1 estimator, and Recon v2.1 estimates of unobserved clonotypes. Generation probabilities for all TCRbeta clonotypes obtained by the gDNA method from a handful of donors were computed using OLGA. TCRdb provides this immuneACCESS table in a form limited to in-frame rearrangements. Some clones are lacking; in checked studies, under half of them reflect an unresolved V gene, and why the rest are absent is not known. The DNA was the basis for D and trimming; V, J and clone size are from that table. In all, the sample holds around 600,000 clones, and less than 98% of those were seen once. The ten top clones hold roughly 0.05% of the sample.

The paper's findings and limits, for the study overall: Sharing across a few donors was observed for about 5% of naive CD4, under 4% of naive CD8, 2% to 2.5% of memory CD4, and approximately 0.41% of memory CD8 clonotypes. Sampling was restricted to blood, and TCR repertoires in tissue are likely to differ from TCR repertoires in blood. Because the study included a small number of donors, the genetic and exposure-history diversity represented was limited. Pairwise subsampling indicated that sequencing depth was expected to affect the degree of clonotype sharing among donors. Incomplete sequencing was indicated by rarefaction of sorted-subset datasets, despite the large sequencing depth. Naive subsets generally had larger estimated clonotype richness than memory subsets did. Compared with non-shared clonotypes, clonotypes shared by all four sorted-subset donors had higher generation probabilities.

The receptor was isolated from a woman aged 25-40 years in good health. Sequencing was performed on naive CD4+ T cells sorted from blood. The sample's cell subset or site label is to be understood as: CD45RA+ positively selected. The receptor chain draws on TRBV28 and TRBJ2-3, and possibly TRBD2, on 5 matching bases. At the DNA level, the sequence is TGTGCCAGAACTAGTGGGAGCACAGATACGCAGTATTTT. This yields the protein CARTSGSTDTQYF.